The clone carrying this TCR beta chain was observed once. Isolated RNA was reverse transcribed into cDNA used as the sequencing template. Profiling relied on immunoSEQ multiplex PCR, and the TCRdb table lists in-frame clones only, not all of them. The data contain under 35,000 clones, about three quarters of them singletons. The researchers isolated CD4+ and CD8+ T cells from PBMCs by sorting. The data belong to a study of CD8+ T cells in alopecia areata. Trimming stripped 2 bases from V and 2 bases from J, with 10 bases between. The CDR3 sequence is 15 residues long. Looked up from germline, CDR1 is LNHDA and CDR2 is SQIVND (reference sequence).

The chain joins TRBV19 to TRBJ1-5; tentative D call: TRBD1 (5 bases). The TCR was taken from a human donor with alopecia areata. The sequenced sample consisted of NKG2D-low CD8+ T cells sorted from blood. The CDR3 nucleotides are TGTGCCAGTAGTATAACTGGGGGTGGCAATCAGCCCCAGCATTTT. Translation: CASSITGGGNQPQHF.